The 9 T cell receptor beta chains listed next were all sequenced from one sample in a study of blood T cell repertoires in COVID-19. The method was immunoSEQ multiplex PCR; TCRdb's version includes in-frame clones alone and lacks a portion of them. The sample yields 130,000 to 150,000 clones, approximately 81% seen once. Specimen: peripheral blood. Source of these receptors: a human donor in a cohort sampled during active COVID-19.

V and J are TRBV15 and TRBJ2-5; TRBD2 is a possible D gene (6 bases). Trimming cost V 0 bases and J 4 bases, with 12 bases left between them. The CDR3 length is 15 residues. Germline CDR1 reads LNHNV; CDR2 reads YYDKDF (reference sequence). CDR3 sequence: CATSRDPEGGETQYF. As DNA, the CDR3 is TGTGCCACCAGCAGAGATCCGGAGGGCGGAGAGACCCAGTACTTC.

The CDR3 region has the DNA TGTGCCAGCAGCTTTAGCCGTGACACTGAAGCTTTCTTT. It yields the protein CASSFSRDTEAFF. This rearrangement joins TRBV5-4 to TRBJ1-1; D ambiguous. Germline V lookup: CDR1 SGHNT, CDR2 YYREEE (reference sequence). V shed 2 bases and J shed 3 bases, with 8 bases lying between them. The CDR3 consists of 13 residues.

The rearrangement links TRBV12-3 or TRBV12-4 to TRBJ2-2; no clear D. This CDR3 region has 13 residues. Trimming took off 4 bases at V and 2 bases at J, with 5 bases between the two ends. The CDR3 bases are TGTGCCAGCAGTTCGGTCAACACCGGGGAGCTGTTTTTT. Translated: CASSSVNTGELFF.

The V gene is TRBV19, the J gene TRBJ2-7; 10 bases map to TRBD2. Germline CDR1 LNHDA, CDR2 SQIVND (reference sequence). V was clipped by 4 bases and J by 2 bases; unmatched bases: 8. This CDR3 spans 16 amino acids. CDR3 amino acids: CASSSVASGGTYEQYF. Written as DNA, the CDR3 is TGTGCCAGTAGTAGCGTGGCTAGCGGGGGAACCTACGAGCAGTACTTC.

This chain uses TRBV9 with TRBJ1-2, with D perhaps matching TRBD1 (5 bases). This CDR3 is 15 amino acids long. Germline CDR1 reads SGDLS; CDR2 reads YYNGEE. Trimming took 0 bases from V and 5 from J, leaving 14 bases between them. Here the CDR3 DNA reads TGTGCCAGCAGCGTAGGAGACAGTCTTTTTTATGGCTACACCTTC. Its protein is CASSVGDSLFYGYTF.

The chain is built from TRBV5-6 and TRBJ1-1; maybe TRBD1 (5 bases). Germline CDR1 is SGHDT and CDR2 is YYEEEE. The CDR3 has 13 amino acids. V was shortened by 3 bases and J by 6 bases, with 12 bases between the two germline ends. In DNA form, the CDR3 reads TGTGCCAGCAGCTGGGCCAGACAGTCTGAAGCTTTCTTT. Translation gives CASSWARQSEAFF.

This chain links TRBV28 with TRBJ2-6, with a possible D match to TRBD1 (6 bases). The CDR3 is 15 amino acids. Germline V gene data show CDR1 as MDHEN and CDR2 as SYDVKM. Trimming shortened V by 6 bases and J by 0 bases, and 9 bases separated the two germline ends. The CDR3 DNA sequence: TGTGCCAGCAGGGACAGAGACTCTGGGGCCAACGTCCTGACTTTC. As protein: CASRDRDSGANVLTF. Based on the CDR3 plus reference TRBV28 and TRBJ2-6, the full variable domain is DVKVTQSSRYLVKRTGEKVFLECVQDMDHENMFWYRQDPGLGLRLIYFSYDVKMKEKGDIPEGYSVSREKKERFSLILESASTNQTSMYLCASRDRDSGANVLTFGAGSRLTVL.

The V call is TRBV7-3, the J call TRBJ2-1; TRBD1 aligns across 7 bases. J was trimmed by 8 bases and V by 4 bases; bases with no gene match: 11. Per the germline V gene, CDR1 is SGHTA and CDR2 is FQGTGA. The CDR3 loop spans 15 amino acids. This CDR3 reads CASSSTTGPYHEQFF. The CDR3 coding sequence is TGTGCCAGCAGCTCCACGACAGGGCCGTATCATGAGCAGTTCTTC.

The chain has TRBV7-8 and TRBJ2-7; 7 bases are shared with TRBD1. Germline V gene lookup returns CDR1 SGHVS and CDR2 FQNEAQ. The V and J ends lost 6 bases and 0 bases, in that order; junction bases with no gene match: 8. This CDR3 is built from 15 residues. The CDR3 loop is CASRSKTGSSYEQYF. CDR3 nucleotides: TGTGCCAGCAGGTCTAAGACAGGGAGCTCCTACGAGCAGTACTTC.